This T cell receptor beta chain was recorded in a study of identical twins. The V gene end was trimmed by 4 bases and the J gene end by 2 bases; junction bases not matched to a gene: 5. Looked up from germline, CDR1 is SQVTM and CDR2 is ANQGSEA. The CDR3 length is 15 residues. TCRdb used MiXCR to reprocess the 5' RACE reads, holding one entry per CDR3 protein. The table records hundreds of thousands of distinct CDR3 sequences, roughly 9.4% of them present only once. The sequence derives from a woman younger than 35 in good health. The material sequenced was memory (CD45RO+) T cells sorted from blood. V and J are TRBV29-1 and TRBJ2-3; TRBD1 matches at 11 bases. The CDR3 loop is CSVGGQGGPTDTQYF. The CDR3 DNA reads TGCAGCGTTGGGGGACAGGGGGGTCCCACAGATACGCAGTATTTT.